This TCR beta chain was sequenced for a study of control samples from healthy donors and cancer patients. V was cut by 3 bases and J by 2 bases, with 11 bases left in between. The CDR3 is 14 residues long. Germline CDR1 is SEHNR and CDR2 is FQNEAQ (reference sequence). Produced via immunoSEQ multiplex PCR; TCRdb's table is partial and in-frame only. The sample records over 75,000 clones, roughly 78% being singletons. This clone turned up a few times. The specimen was blood. The receptor's source is a man aged 60 to 75 in good health. This rearrangement joins TRBV7-9 to TRBJ2-7; tentatively, D is TRBD1 (5 bases). The DNA of the CDR3 is TGTGCCAGCAGCTTGACAGTTCCGCCCTACGAGCAGTACTTC. Its protein is CASSLTVPPYEQYF.